Each of the 27 T cell receptor beta chains below was sequenced from the same sample in a study of OX40 agonist ivuxolimab in advanced cancers. The protocol was immunoSEQ multiplex PCR, while the TCRdb copy is restricted to in-frame clones and leaves out a portion. This table has around 60,000 clones, roughly 90% appearing once. This specimen was CD4+ or CD8+ T cells sorted from blood, taken in a trial of the OX40 agonist ivuxolimab. These receptors were collected from an adult with an advanced solid tumor such as melanoma, head and neck, liver or kidney cancer.

A word on this clone: Other DNA sequences in this specimen translate into the identical CDR3. This chain connects TRBV5-4 to TRBJ1-1, with D possibly being TRBD1 (5 bases). Per germline, CDR1 SGHNT and CDR2 YYREEE (reference sequence). V shed 1 base and J shed 4 bases, with 5 bases lying between them. CDR3 size: 12 residues. The CDR3 region is CASSLRGTEAFF. CDR3 DNA: TGTGCCAGCAGCTTGAGGGGCACTGAAGCTTTCTTT. Looking up the rest from reference TRBV5-4 and TRBJ1-1 gives the full variable domain: ETGVTQSPTHLIKTRGQQVTLRCSSQSGHNTVSWYQQALGQGPQFIFQYYREEENGRGNFPPRFSGLQFPNYSSELNVNALELDDSALYLCASSLRGTEAFFGQGTRLTVV.

This rearrangement joins TRBV2 to TRBJ1-2; 9 bases map to TRBD1. This CDR3 comprises 16 residues. After removal of 1 base from V and 4 bases from J, the junction contained 7 bases not matched to a gene. Germline V gene lookup returns CDR1 SNHLY and CDR2 FYNNEI. For the CDR3, the DNA is TGTGCCAGCAGTGAAGTTGTGGGACAGGGACCCTATGGCTACACCTTC. Translated, it gives CASSEVVGQGPYGYTF.

The chain is built from TRBV4-3 and TRBJ2-1; possibly TRBD1 for D (5 bases). The ends were cut back, 4 bases at V and 10 bases at J, with 17 bases in the middle. The CDR3 is 14 amino acids. Germline CDR1 reads LGHNA; CDR2 reads YSLEER. DNA of the CDR3: TGCGCCAGCAGCCCTGGGGTGGGGCAAAAGGAGCAGTTCTTC. Encoded protein: CASSPGVGQKEQFF.

The V and J genes are TRBV10-3 and TRBJ2-3, with unresolved D. Germline V lookup: CDR1 ENHRY, CDR2 SYGVKD. CDR3 length equals 12 residues. The V end lost 3 bases, the J end lost 4 bases, and 5 bases lay between the germline ends. CDR3 bases: TGTGCCATCAGTGACCTAGCAGATACGCAGTATTTT. Encoded protein: CAISDLADTQYF.

J is TRBJ2-3 and V is TRBV11-2, with D tentatively TRBD1 or TRBD2 (5 bases each). Trimming left V 3 bases short and J 14 bases short, with 18 bases between. Germline values: CDR1 SGHAT, CDR2 FQNNGV. The CDR3 runs to 13 residues. CDR3 nucleotide sequence: TGTGCCAGCAGCTTGGGCTCTCCGGGACCCCCGTATTTT. This gives the protein CASSLGSPGPPYF.

The rearrangement joins TRBV4-3 to TRBJ2-1; 8 bases align to TRBD2. CDR3 length: 14 residues. CDR1 and CDR2 from the germline V gene are LGHNA and YSLEER. V lost 1 base, J lost 8 bases, and 4 bases stayed unmatched. The CDR3 here is CASSQGREVDEQFF. The CDR3 DNA reads as TGCGCCAGCAGCCAAGGGCGGGAGGTCGATGAGCAGTTCTTC.

The chain joins TRBV7-2 to TRBJ2-3; 11 bases fit TRBD2. Looked up from germline, CDR1 is SGHTA and CDR2 is FQGNSA. Trimming cost V 5 bases and J 2 bases; bases outside gene matches: 6. The CDR3 sequence is 16 residues long. Here the CDR3 reads CASSPQTSGNTDTQYF. CDR3 DNA sequence: TGTGCCAGCAGCCCACAGACTAGCGGGAACACAGATACGCAGTATTTT.

This chain links TRBV19 with TRBJ1-1; D perhaps matches TRBD1 (6 bases). In germline, CDR1 is LNHDA, CDR2 SQIVND (reference sequence). This CDR3 contains 15 residues. The V end lost 4 bases, the J end lost 3 bases, and 15 bases lay between the germline ends. CDR3 sequence reads: CASSSEGVGYTEAFF. The CDR3 bases are TGTGCCAGTAGTAGTGAGGGGGTTGGGTACACTGAAGCTTTCTTT.

The gene calls are TRBV28 and TRBJ2-7; no firm D call. CDR3 length equals 14 residues. CDR1 is MDHEN, CDR2 SYDVKM, per germline. Trimming took off 4 bases at V and 1 base at J, with 11 bases between the two ends. CDR3 DNA sequence: TGTGCCAGCAGTTCGGACCGAGTTTCCTACGAGCAGTACTTC. It encodes CASSSDRVSYEQYF.

This rearrangement joins TRBV10-2 to TRBJ1-5; no definite D call. V lost 4 bases and J 3 bases, leaving 10 bases between the germline ends. Looked up from germline, CDR1 is WSHSY and CDR2 is SAAADI. The length of the CDR3 is 14 residues. The CDR3 spells CASSVGWANQPQHF. CDR3 coding DNA: TGCGCCAGCAGTGTGGGTTGGGCCAATCAGCCCCAGCATTTT.

This clone was detected only a few times. This sequence joins TRBV15 and TRBJ1-1, with 11 bases lining up with TRBD1. CDR1 and CDR2 from the germline V gene are LNHNV and YYDKDF (reference sequence). The CDR3 runs 15 residues. Trimming cost V 3 bases and J 4 bases; bases outside gene matches: 4. CDR3 region: CATSSSGQGATEAFF. The CDR3 DNA sequence: TGTGCCACCAGCAGTAGTGGACAGGGGGCCACTGAAGCTTTCTTT. The whole variable domain, remainder taken from reference TRBV15 and TRBJ1-1, is DAMVIQNPRYQVTQFGKPVTLSCSQTLNHNVMYWYQQKSSQAPKLLFHYYDKDFNNEADTPDNFQSRRPNTSFCFLDIRSPGLGDTAMYLCATSSSGQGATEAFFGQGTRLTVV.

The chain has TRBV14 and TRBJ2-5; TRBD2 agrees at 10 bases. Germline V gives CDR1 SGHDN, CDR2 FVKESK. Losses at the gene ends were 1 base for V and 2 bases for J; bases not matched to a gene: 4. This CDR3 has 16 amino acids. This chain's CDR3 is CASSQGYSGRQETQYF. The CDR3 DNA sequence: TGTGCCAGCAGCCAAGGGTATAGCGGGAGGCAAGAGACCCAGTACTTC.

V is TRBV9 and J is TRBJ2-5; the match to TRBD2 covers 7 bases. Trimming at V came to 0 bases and at J to 5 bases, leaving 4 bases not matched to a gene. CDR3 length: 14 amino acids. The germline gives CDR1 SGDLS, CDR2 YYNGEE. The CDR3, as DNA: TGTGCCAGCAGCGTAGGCGGGAGAGGCGAGACCCAGTACTTC. Protein: CASSVGGRGETQYF.

The rearrangement links TRBV27 to TRBJ2-5; D could derive from TRBD1 or TRBD2 (5 bases each). This CDR3 comprises 14 residues. CDR1 MNHEY and CDR2 SMNVEV come from the germline V gene (reference sequence). V lost 0 bases and J lost 4, with 9 bases in between. The CDR3 here is CASSLSWGRETQYF. CDR3 sequence (DNA): TGTGCCAGCAGTTTATCTTGGGGGAGAGAGACCCAGTACTTC.

This chain uses TRBV5-4 with TRBJ1-1; 8 nucleotides line up with TRBD1. This CDR3 comprises 13 residues. J gave up 7 bases and V 4 bases, and 6 bases lay outside the gene matches. Germline CDR1 and CDR2: SGHNT and YYREEE (reference sequence). The CDR3 DNA follows: TGTGCCAGCAGCGAAGACAGGGGTGGTGAAGCTTTCTTT. Its protein is CASSEDRGGEAFF.

This clone was detected only once. A read error may account for a junction end that differs from germline. The rearrangement links TRBV7-9 to TRBJ2-7; possibly TRBD1 for D (6 bases). This CDR3 comprises 12 residues. The germline V gene has CDR1 SEHNR and CDR2 FQNEAQ (reference sequence). This CDR3 is CASSLGTDERYF. For the CDR3, the DNA is TGTGCCAGCAGCTTAGGGACAGACGAGCGGTACTTC.

For this clone: The same CDR3 is also encoded by other DNA sequences in this sample. The rearrangement links TRBV9 to TRBJ1-4; no reliable D call. V shed 0 bases and J shed 0 bases, with 6 bases lying between them. This CDR3 is built from 15 residues. CDR1 and CDR2 (germline): SGDLS, YYNGEE. The CDR3 reads CASSVGGSTNEKLFF. As DNA, the CDR3 is TGTGCCAGCAGCGTAGGAGGTTCAACTAATGAAAAACTGTTTTTT.

The chain couples TRBV5-5 to TRBJ2-3; D unresolved. Germline CDR1 reads SGHKS; CDR2 reads YYEKEE (reference sequence). This CDR3 comprises 11 residues. Deletions cut 4 bases from V and 8 bases from J, with 8 bases between. This CDR3 reads CASSRDVTQYF. In DNA, the CDR3 is TGTGCCAGCAGCAGGGATGTTACGCAGTATTTT.

The rearrangement joins TRBV4-2 to TRBJ2-3, with D perhaps given as TRBD1 or TRBD2 (5 bases each). The V end was cut by 4 bases, the J end by 4 bases, with 12 bases between. The V gene's germline CDR1 is LGHNA and CDR2 YNFKEQ. CDR3 length: 14 residues. The chain's CDR3 is CASSRDLGPDTQYF. The CDR3 coding sequence is TGTGCCAGCAGCCGGGACCTAGGTCCAGATACGCAGTATTTT.

This clone was picked up one time. The V and J genes are TRBV4-3 and TRBJ2-7; 14 bases line up with TRBD2. This CDR3 is 15 amino acids long. V lost 3 bases and J lost 2; bases outside the gene matches: 0. CDR1 LGHNA and CDR2 YSLEER come from the germline V gene. The CDR3 loop is CASSQGLAGAYEQYF. The CDR3 DNA reads as TGCGCCAGCAGCCAGGGACTAGCGGGAGCCTACGAGCAGTACTTC.

The V call is TRBV4-3, the J call TRBJ1-2; 7 bases fit TRBD1. This CDR3 comprises 13 residues. With V trimmed by 1 base and J by 9 bases, 5 bases remained unmatched. CDR1 is LGHNA, CDR2 YSLEER, per germline. CDR3 coding DNA: TGCGCCAGCAGCCAAGGGACAGGCTCGAGCTACACCTTC. This sequence encodes CASSQGTGSSYTF.

The V call is TRBV4-3, the J call TRBJ2-7; the match to TRBD1 covers 8 bases. From germline, CDR1 is LGHNA and CDR2 YSLEER. V lost 4 bases and J lost 5; bases outside the gene matches: 7. The CDR3 spans 14 residues. CDR3 loop: CASSLDRERNEQYF. CDR3 in DNA: TGCGCCAGCAGCCTGGACAGGGAGCGAAACGAGCAGTACTTC.

The V call is TRBV19, the J call TRBJ2-1; 10 nucleotides align to TRBD2. With 6 bases clipped from V and 10 bases from J, the junction kept 15 bases outside the gene matches. CDR1 is LNHDA and CDR2 is SQIVND in the germline V gene (reference sequence). The CDR3 extends over 16 amino acids. CDR3 sequence (DNA): TGTGCCAGTAGACCCAGCAGTAGCGGGAGGACCTACGAGCAGTTCTTC. It specifies CASRPSSSGRTYEQFF. Complete variable domain (other parts from reference TRBV19 and TRBJ2-1): DGGITQSPKYLFRKEGQNVTLSCEQNLNHDAMYWYRQDPGQGLRLIYYSQIVNDFQKGDIAEGYSVSREKKESFPLTVTSAQKNPTAFYLCASRPSSSGRTYEQFFGPGTRLTVL.

This clone was counted once. This chain joins TRBV11-3 and TRBJ1-2; TRBD1 agrees at 8 bases. This CDR3 is built from 18 residues. J lost 6 bases, V lost 5 bases, and 20 bases had no gene match. From germline, CDR1 is SGHNT and CDR2 YENEEA. This CDR3 is CASSLGEDPGQARNGYTF. CDR3 nucleotides: TGTGCCAGCAGCCTAGGGGAAGATCCGGGACAGGCTAGAAATGGCTACACCTTC.

Comment on this clone: Other DNA sequences in the sample encode the same CDR3. The CDR3: CASSLSSYEQYF. The CDR3 nucleotides are TGTGCCAGCAGCCTTTCTTCCTACGAGCAGTACTTC. The J gene is TRBJ2-7, the V gene TRBV5-4; D not certain. Trimming cost V 4 bases and J 1 base, with 6 bases left between them. This CDR3 is built from 12 residues. Germline V gene lookup returns CDR1 SGHNT and CDR2 YYREEE (reference sequence). Drawing the rest from reference TRBV5-4 and TRBJ2-7, the complete variable domain is ETGVTQSPTHLIKTRGQQVTLRCSSQSGHNTVSWYQQALGQGPQFIFQYYREEENGRGNFPPRFSGLQFPNYSSELNVNALELDDSALYLCASSLSSYEQYFGPGTRLTVT.

The V call is TRBV5-4, the J call TRBJ2-1, with TRBD2 matching 11 bases. CDR1 and CDR2 from the germline V gene are SGHNT and YYREEE (reference sequence). The CDR3 has 18 amino acids. The J segment lost 0 bases and the V segment lost 0 bases, leaving 5 bases of the junction unmatched. CDR3 protein: CASSLEGLAESSYNEQFF. The CDR3 nucleotides read TGTGCCAGCAGCTTGGAGGGACTAGCGGAGAGCTCCTACAATGAGCAGTTCTTC.

This sequence joins TRBV30 and TRBJ2-7; 9 bases line up with TRBD2. This CDR3 has 13 residues. CDR1 and CDR2 (germline): GTSNPN, SVGIG (reference sequence). With 6 bases clipped from V and 3 bases from J, the junction kept 6 bases outside the gene matches. The CDR3 DNA follows: TGTGCCTGCCTAGCGGGATCAGGCTACGAGCAGTACTTC. The encoded protein is CACLAGSGYEQYF. Supplemented by reference TRBV30 and TRBJ2-7, the full variable domain reads SQTIHQWPATLVQPVGSPLSLECTVEGTSNPNLYWYRQAAGRGLQLLFYSVGIGQISSEVPQNLSASRPQDRQFILSSKKLLLSDSGFYLCACLAGSGYEQYFGPGTRLTVT.